These 30 T cell receptor beta chains were all obtained from the same sample, sequenced in a study of human T cells and chemical hapten exposure. TCRdb re-called the RACE reads through MiXCR, storing one row per CDR3 protein. The data show tens of thousands of distinct CDR3 sequences, with roughly 4.2% seen just once and about 6% held by the top ten. The sample's time point: healthy volunteer bleed at 2 weeks. Total RNA was isolated from unfractionated whole blood. The sample was whole blood. The source of these receptors is a human donor in good health. Some clones in this sample may be carry-over from other donors' samples.

This clonotype was recorded at least ten times. The genes are TRBV6-6 and TRBJ1-4; 10 bases are a match to TRBD1. This CDR3 spans 16 amino acids. The ends lost 7 bases at V and 7 bases at J; junction bases unmatched: 12. CDR1 is MNHNY, CDR2 SVGAGI, per germline (reference sequence). The CDR3 region is CASIRDQTGGFEKLFF. DNA for the CDR3: TGTGCCAGCATCAGGGACCAGACAGGGGGCTTTGAAAAACTGTTTTTT.

In this sample, this clonotype turned up many times. V gene TRBV11-3 combines with J gene TRBJ1-2, with a possible D match to TRBD1 (5 bases). The CDR3 runs 16 residues. Trimming shortened V by 1 base and J by 4 bases, and 16 bases separated the two germline ends. The germline V gene has CDR1 SGHNT and CDR2 YENEEA. CDR3 protein: CASSLVTGHAPYGYTF. The DNA for the CDR3 is TGTGCCAGCAGCTTAGTCACAGGACACGCACCCTATGGCTACACCTTC.

This clonotype showed up many times. This chain links TRBV28 with TRBJ1-1; a weak D match, TRBD1 (6 bases). The germline V gene has CDR1 MDHEN and CDR2 SYDVKM. Trimming removed 6 bases from V and 4 bases from J, with 15 bases in between. This CDR3 has 14 amino acids. Here the CDR3 DNA reads TGTGCCAGCAGCTTAGCACAGGGAGCCACTGAAGCTTTCTTT. It translates to CASSLAQGATEAFF.

This clonotype appeared a few times. The rearrangement links TRBV7-2 to TRBJ2-5; D uncertain. CDR3 length: 14 residues. Germline V gives CDR1 SGHTA, CDR2 FQGNSA. Trimming pared 5 bases from V and 5 bases from J, leaving 15 bases between. The CDR3 DNA reads TGTGCCAGCAGCCCATTCTCCATTCCGGAGACCCAGTACTTC. Translation gives CASSPFSIPETQYF. Filled out from reference TRBV7-2 and TRBJ2-5, the complete variable domain reads GAGVSQSPSNKVTEKGKDVELRCDPISGHTALYWYRQSLGQGLEFLIYFQGNSAPDKSGLPSDRFSAERTGGSVSTLTIQRTQQEDSAVYLCASSPFSIPETQYFGPGTRLLVL.

V gene TRBV19 combines with J gene TRBJ2-2, with a weak D call TRBD2 (6 bases). V dropped 1 base and J dropped 5 bases, with 11 bases sitting between them. CDR1 and CDR2 from the germline V gene are LNHDA and SQIVND (reference sequence). This CDR3 comprises 15 residues. Here the CDR3 DNA reads TGTGCCAGTAGTATAGGAGCCCGGGGGACCGGGGAGCTGTTTTTT. Encoded protein: CASSIGARGTGELFF.

The table lists this clonotype with many counts. The chain has TRBV12-3 or TRBV12-4 and TRBJ2-7; TRBD2 is a possible D gene (5 bases). This CDR3 is built from 12 residues. V gave up 4 bases and J gave up 6 bases, with 10 bases separating them. CDR3 sequence (DNA): TGTGCCAGCAGTTCACTAGTCACCGAGCAGTACTTC. This encodes CASSSLVTEQYF.

The sample holds many counts of this clonotype. The chain recombines TRBV11-2 with TRBJ2-3, with 7 bases that match TRBD1. J lost 5 bases, V lost 4 bases, and 18 bases had no gene match. This CDR3 is built from 18 residues. Germline-derived CDR1 and CDR2 are SGHAT and FQNNGV. The DNA for the CDR3 is TGTGCCAGCAGCTGGGGACAGCCCGAGGGGGACACACAAGATACGCAGTATTTT. This encodes CASSWGQPEGDTQDTQYF.

At least ten counts were recorded for this clonotype. The chain joins TRBV9 to TRBJ2-3; 14 bases agree with TRBD2. The CDR3 totals 16 residues. The V gene's germline CDR1 is SGDLS and CDR2 YYNGEE. Unmatched junction bases numbered 5, after V lost 4 bases and J lost 4 bases. CDR3 in DNA: TGTGCCAGCAGCCCACCGGGACTAGCGGGAGCAGATACGCAGTATTTT. This sequence encodes CASSPPGLAGADTQYF.

This clonotype was counted many times. The V and J genes are TRBV12-5 and TRBJ2-5; no definite D call. This CDR3 contains 11 residues. V gave up 5 bases and J gave up 4 bases, with 5 bases separating them. Germline V gene sequence: CDR1 LGHNT, CDR2 FRNRAP. DNA of the CDR3: TGTGCTAGTGGTACGATAGAGACCCAGTACTTC. As protein: CASGTIETQYF.

The table lists this clonotype with a few counts. V usage is TRBV9 and J usage is TRBJ2-3; 12 bases are shared with TRBD2. The CDR3 is 16 residues long. Germline assignment: CDR1 SGDLS and CDR2 YYNGEE. Germline trimming cut 3 bases from V and 1 base from J; bases unmatched to any gene: 3. The CDR3 loop reads CASSAGLAGRTDTQYF. CDR3 nucleotides: TGTGCCAGCAGCGCCGGACTAGCGGGACGCACAGATACGCAGTATTTT.

This clonotype has a handful of counts. The V and J genes are TRBV7-6 and TRBJ2-7, with D tentatively TRBD2 (6 bases). Trimming pared 5 bases from V and 5 bases from J, leaving 28 bases between. The CDR3 is 18 residues long. Germline loops: CDR1 SGHVS, CDR2 FNYEAQ. The CDR3 sequence is CASSISVPRGGSVNEQYF. CDR3 DNA sequence: TGTGCCAGCAGCATTAGCGTCCCCCGTGGGGGGAGTGTCAACGAGCAGTACTTC. The whole variable domain, remainder taken from reference TRBV7-6 and TRBJ2-7, is GAGVSQSPRYKVTKRGQDVALRCDPISGHVSLYWYRQALGQGPEFLTYFNYEAQQDKSGLPNDRFSAERPEGSISTLTIQRTEQRDSAMYRCASSISVPRGGSVNEQYFGPGTRLTVT.

This clonotype was seen at least ten times. For the CDR3, the DNA is TGTGCCAGCAGCGGTTCGGGAGCCAAAAACATTCAGTACTTC. Protein product: CASSGSGAKNIQYF. V is TRBV6-5 and J is TRBJ2-4; no firm D call. Between the trimmed V and J ends, which lost 6 bases and 0 bases, there was a span of 9 bases. Germline lookup yields CDR1 MNHEY and CDR2 SVGAGI. The CDR3 is made up of 14 amino acids.

This clonotype was recorded many times. The V gene is TRBV6-5, the J gene TRBJ2-1, with 12 nucleotides matching TRBD2. In germline, CDR1 is MNHEY, CDR2 SVGAGI. Unmatched junction bases numbered 18, after V lost 8 bases and J lost 7 bases. CDR3 length equals 18 residues. The CDR3 here is CASRGGASGRAGGNEQFF. In nucleotides, the CDR3 is TGTGCCAGCCGGGGCGGAGCTAGCGGGAGGGCCGGGGGGAATGAGCAGTTCTTC.

This clonotype was found a few times. The CDR3 sequence is CASSFSSLLGDEETQYF. The CDR3 coding sequence is TGTGCCAGCAGCTTCAGTTCCCTTCTCGGGGATGAAGAGACCCAGTACTTC. The V gene is TRBV7-9, the J gene TRBJ2-5, with D possibly TRBD2 on 5 matching bases. The CDR3 consists of 17 residues. V was trimmed by 3 bases and J by 3 bases, leaving 20 bases between them. The germline gives CDR1 SEHNR, CDR2 FQNEAQ (reference sequence).

The V call is TRBV10-2, the J call TRBJ2-2, with D possibly being TRBD1 (6 bases). Germline lookup yields CDR1 WSHSY and CDR2 SAAADI. V was pared by 8 bases and J by 4 bases, with 20 bases between. CDR3 length: 16 amino acids. The CDR3 DNA is TGCGCCAGCTCTGCCTCCGGGACAACGAGCACCGGGGAGCTGTTTTTT. It yields the protein CASSASGTTSTGELFF.

This clonotype was counted ten times or more. The chain combines TRBV11-2 with TRBJ2-7; weak D call: TRBD1 (6 bases). Per germline, CDR1 SGHAT and CDR2 FQNNGV. V lost 5 bases and J lost 2, with 19 bases in between. This CDR3 is 16 amino acids long. The CDR3 reads CASSPTGRRGPYEQYF. The CDR3 region has the DNA TGTGCCAGCAGCCCGACAGGACGCCGAGGTCCCTACGAGCAGTACTTC.

The sample holds a few counts of this clonotype. V is TRBV11-2 and J is TRBJ2-6; D gene ambiguous. Germline CDR1 is SGHAT and CDR2 is FQNNGV. V was trimmed by 0 bases and J by 0 bases, leaving 6 bases between them. CDR3 length: 16 amino acids. CDR3 protein: CASSLDQISGANVLTF. The CDR3 DNA follows: TGTGCCAGCAGCTTAGATCAGATCTCTGGGGCCAACGTCCTGACTTTC.

The chain combines TRBV20-1 with TRBJ2-2; TRBD2 matches 8 bases. V gave up 6 bases and J gave up 6 bases; unmatched junction bases: 9. This CDR3 is 14 amino acids long. Per germline, CDR1 DFQATT and CDR2 SNEGSKA (reference sequence). CDR3 in amino acids: CSAAPAGGAGELFF. DNA of the CDR3: TGCAGTGCGGCCCCCGCGGGAGGTGCCGGGGAGCTGTTTTTT.

The chain employs TRBV5-1 and TRBJ2-5; 8 bases are shared with TRBD2. Germline V gene data show CDR1 as SGHRS and CDR2 as YFSETQ. V lost 3 bases and J lost 2; bases outside the gene matches: 6. CDR3 length: 15 amino acids. CDR3 residues: CASSSFRGGQETQYF. DNA for the CDR3: TGCGCCAGCAGCTCATTCCGCGGGGGGCAAGAGACCCAGTACTTC.

The genes are TRBV24-1 and TRBJ2-1; D is uncertain. V shed 4 bases and J shed 4 bases, with 10 bases lying between them. There are 14 residues in the CDR3. Germline V gives CDR1 KGHDR, CDR2 SFDVKD. The CDR3, as DNA: TGTGCCACCAGTGAGTCTGGGCCATACAATGAGCAGTTCTTC. Amino acids: CATSESGPYNEQFF.

Ten or more counts support this clonotype. This chain connects TRBV28 to TRBJ2-1, with 7 bases aligning to TRBD2. V lost 5 bases and J lost 1; bases outside the gene matches: 5. Germline CDR1 reads MDHEN; CDR2 reads SYDVKM. CDR3 length equals 15 residues. The CDR3 reads CASSRGSRSYNEQFF. CDR3 bases: TGTGCCAGCAGTCGCGGGAGTCGTTCCTACAATGAGCAGTTCTTC. Complete variable domain (other parts from reference TRBV28 and TRBJ2-1): DVKVTQSSRYLVKRTGEKVFLECVQDMDHENMFWYRQDPGLGLRLIYFSYDVKMKEKGDIPEGYSVSREKKERFSLILESASTNQTSMYLCASSRGSRSYNEQFFGPGTRLTVL.

This clonotype was recorded at least ten times. This chain uses TRBV6-1 with TRBJ2-1; 9 bases fit TRBD1. The CDR3 sequence is 13 residues long. Germline V lookup: CDR1 MNHNS, CDR2 SASEGT. After removal of 5 bases from V and 9 bases from J, the junction contained 5 bases not matched to a gene. The CDR3 DNA sequence: TGTGCCAGCAGTCGGGACAGGGATAGTGAGCAGTTCTTC. Protein: CASSRDRDSEQFF.

This clonotype was observed many times. The chain employs TRBV28 and TRBJ1-2, with 8 bases lining up with TRBD1. This CDR3 region has 15 residues. The V gene's germline CDR1 is MDHEN and CDR2 SYDVKM. Unmatched junction bases numbered 4, after V lost 1 base and J lost 3 bases. The CDR3 spells CASSLYTTGDYGYTF. CDR3 bases: TGTGCCAGCAGTTTATATACGACAGGGGACTATGGCTACACCTTC.

This clonotype has ten or more counts. The J gene is TRBJ1-5, the V gene TRBV5-6, with a weak D call TRBD1 (6 bases). The V end was cut by 5 bases, the J end by 0 bases, with 12 bases between. This CDR3 has 15 amino acids. Germline values: CDR1 SGHDT, CDR2 YYEEEE. This CDR3 is CASSWGQRSNQPQHF. Here the CDR3 DNA reads TGTGCCAGCAGTTGGGGGCAACGTAGCAATCAGCCCCAGCATTTT.

This clonotype was seen many times. The chain combines TRBV5-1 with TRBJ1-6; TRBD1 matches 11 bases. The CDR3 has 14 amino acids. Germline V gene sequence: CDR1 SGHRS, CDR2 YFSETQ. The junction had 3 bases not matched to a gene; V was cut back by 4 bases and J by 9 bases. CDR3 loop: CASSLGTGGSPLHF. The DNA of the CDR3 is TGCGCCAGCAGCCTCGGGACAGGGGGTTCACCCCTCCACTTT.

The V gene is TRBV6-5, the J gene TRBJ1-4; D remains unclear. V was pared by 0 bases and J by 8 bases, with 10 bases between. Germline V gene data show CDR1 as MNHEY and CDR2 as SVGAGI. This CDR3 comprises 14 residues. The CDR3 bases are TGTGCCAGCAGTTACTCGATATCCGCAGAAAAACTGTTTTTT. Its translation is CASSYSISAEKLFF.

The rearrangement uses TRBV12-5 and TRBJ2-1; 7 nucleotides agree with TRBD2. Germline V gene sequence: CDR1 LGHNT, CDR2 FRNRAP. CDR3 length equals 14 residues. V gave up 6 bases and J gave up 16 bases; unmatched junction bases: 18. The CDR3 region has the DNA TGTGCTAGTGGCCTGGGGGGGAGCACTCAGCAATTTTTCTTC. Translated: CASGLGGSTQQFFF. The full variable domain, rest sourced from reference TRBV12-5 and TRBJ2-1, is DARVTQTPRHKVTEMGQEVTMRCQPILGHNTVFWYRQTMMQGLELLAYFRNRAPLDDSGMPKDRFSAEMPDATLATLKIQPSEPRDSAVYFCASGLGGSTQQFFFGPGTRLTVL.

The table lists this clonotype with a few counts. V usage is TRBV7-9 and J usage is TRBJ1-1; perhaps TRBD1 as D (6 bases). The germline V gene has CDR1 SEHNR and CDR2 FQNEAQ (reference sequence). The CDR3 runs to 12 residues. V shed 7 bases and J shed 5 bases, with 11 bases lying between them. CDR3 DNA: TGTGCCAGCACCATAGACAGGACTGAAGCTTTCTTT. Its translation: CASTIDRTEAFF.

This clonotype was seen more than once but under ten times. The chain has TRBV7-2 and TRBJ2-7; 7 bases agree with TRBD1. V trimming: 3 bases; J trimming: 2 bases; junction bases outside the gene matches: 4. The CDR3 runs to 14 residues. The V gene's germline CDR1 is SGHTA and CDR2 FQGNSA. The CDR3 sequence is CASSFLQGTYEQYF. CDR3 bases: TGTGCCAGCAGCTTCCTACAGGGGACCTACGAGCAGTACTTC.

This clonotype came up a few times. The genes are TRBV29-1 and TRBJ1-1, with D unresolved. Germline values: CDR1 SQVTM, CDR2 ANQGSEA. V shed 2 bases and J shed 3 bases, with 4 bases lying between them. This CDR3 is 11 amino acids long. The CDR3 spells CSVERDTEAFF. CDR3 bases: TGCAGCGTTGAACGGGACACTGAAGCTTTCTTT. The full variable domain, rest sourced from reference TRBV29-1 and TRBJ1-1, is SAVISQKPSRDICQRGTSLTIQCQVDSQVTMMFWYRQQPGQSLTLIATANQGSEATYESGFVIDKFPISRPNLTFSTLTVSNMSPEDSSIYLCSVERDTEAFFGQGTRLTVV.